The clone carrying this T cell receptor beta chain was seen ten or more times. This entry is derived from a study of T cell repertoires in cytomegalovirus infection. In TCRdb, the reads were re-called with MiXCR into one record per CDR3 protein. The sample consists of about 240,000 distinct CDR3 sequences, roughly 6.5% of them appearing once. This CDR3 contains 13 residues. CDR1 is SGHTA and CDR2 is FQGNSA in the germline V gene. Trimming took off 2 bases at V and 4 bases at J, with 7 bases between the two ends. The sample consisted of PBMCs. The chain links TRBV7-2 to TRBJ2-3; D is unresolved. The source of this sequence is a human donor in good health (CMV status not recorded). Some clones in this sample may be carry-over from other donors' samples. CDR3 sequence: CASSLYPPDTQYF. DNA for the CDR3: TGTGCCAGCAGCTTATATCCCCCAGATACGCAGTATTTT.